This is a list of T cell receptor beta chains from one sample in a study of control samples from healthy donors and cancer patients. TCRdb's copy holds only in-frame clones and misses some; the assay was immunoSEQ multiplex PCR. The sample holds more than 75,000 clones, around 90% seen once. Sequencing was carried out using PBMCs. The receptor set was obtained from an older woman with head and neck cancer. Both conserved end residues are part of each CDR3. D genes are given only for firm matches. Clone size is stated in some rows and not others, as once, few, many or a class when expanded.

v_call	d_call	j_call	clone_size	cdr3_aa	cdr3_nt
TRBV5-8	TRBD1	TRBJ2-7	.	CASSVYRGPYEQYF	TGTGCCAGCAGCGTATACAGGGGACCCTACGAGCAGTACTTC
TRBV7-2	TRBD2	TRBJ2-3	.	CASRSSSGRDTQYF	TGTGCCAGCAGGTCGTCCAGCGGGAGAGATACGCAGTATTTT
TRBV20-1	.	TRBJ1-3	.	CSASKGYSGNTIYF	TGCAGTGCTAGTAAGGGATACTCTGGAAACACCATATATTTT
TRBV28	.	TRBJ2-2	.	CASSLTSFATSNTGELFF	TGTGCCAGCAGTTTAACTTCCTTTGCGACTTCGAACACCGGGGAGCTGTTTTTT
TRBV3-1/TRBV3-2	.	TRBJ2-1	.	CASSQDLPGNEQFF	TGTGCCAGCAGCCAAGATCTCCCGGGCAATGAGCAGTTCTTC
TRBV6-6	.	TRBJ1-1	.	CASSYRQGVRNTEAFF	TGTGCCAGCAGTTACCGGCAGGGAGTGAGGAACACTGAAGCTTTCTTT
TRBV28	.	TRBJ2-2	.	CATEAGAPPGELFF	TGTGCCACCGAAGCTGGAGCACCACCCGGGGAGCTGTTTTTT
TRBV7-2	.	TRBJ1-1	.	CASSPRQMNTEAFF	TGTGCCAGCAGCCCGAGACAGATGAACACTGAAGCTTTCTTT
TRBV5-4	.	TRBJ2-3	.	CASSLNRMWADTQYF	TGTGCCAGCAGCTTGAATCGGATGTGGGCAGATACGCAGTATTTT
TRBV27	.	TRBJ2-1	.	CASSQNLGGYEQFF	TGTGCCAGCAGTCAAAATCTAGGAGGTTATGAGCAGTTCTTC
TRBV3-1/TRBV3-2	.	TRBJ2-3	once	CASSQVGTPRRDTQYF	TGTGCCAGCAGCCAAGTAGGGACTCCGAGGAGAGATACGCAGTATTTT
TRBV5-1	.	TRBJ1-1	.	CASSLAAWTENTEAFF	TGCGCCAGCAGCTTGGCCGCCTGGACTGAGAACACTGAAGCTTTCTTT
TRBV18	.	TRBJ2-5	.	CASSQNPSTLGETQYF	TGTGCCAGCTCTCAAAACCCCTCGACTCTAGGAGAGACCCAGTACTTC
TRBV7-2	.	TRBJ2-1	.	CASSLTSEQFF	TGTGCCAGCAGCTTGACGTCCGAGCAGTTCTTC
TRBV18	.	TRBJ2-7	once	CASSTSLGGLAEQYF	TGTGCCAGCTCAACCTCCCTAGGAGGGTTGGCCGAGCAGTACTTC
TRBV3-1/TRBV3-2	.	TRBJ1-1	.	CASSSHSGAFF	TGTGCCAGCAGCTCCCATTCCGGGGCTTTCTTT
TRBV5-6	.	TRBJ1-2	.	CASSLVQGANSNYGYTF	TGTGCCAGCAGCTTGGTCCAGGGCGCAAATTCTAACTATGGCTACACCTTC
TRBV11-2	.	TRBJ1-6	.	CASSWTDGTSYNSPLHF	TGTGCCAGCAGCTGGACAGACGGAACCTCCTATAATTCACCCCTCCACTTT
TRBV9	TRBD1	TRBJ1-1	once	CASSVGPGGAMNTEAFF	TGTGCCAGCAGCGTAGGGCCAGGGGGCGCGATGAACACTGAAGCTTTCTTT
TRBV6-6	TRBD1	TRBJ2-3	once	CASRITGGTDTQYF	TGTGCCAGCAGGATAACAGGGGGCACAGATACGCAGTATTTT
TRBV7-9	.	TRBJ2-3	once	CASSIRLGKGTDTQYF	TGTGCCAGCAGCATAAGGTTGGGGAAAGGCACAGATACGCAGTATTTT
TRBV5-6	.	TRBJ2-1	.	CASSLWVYNEQFF	TGTGCCAGCAGCTTGTGGGTCTACAATGAGCAGTTCTTC
TRBV4-2	.	TRBJ2-7	.	CASSQVLGGTYEQYF	TGTGCCAGCAGCCAAGTACTGGGGGGAACCTACGAGCAGTACTTC
TRBV5-1	TRBD1	TRBJ1-2	.	CASSSGTGKSYGYTF	TGCGCCAGCAGCTCCGGGACAGGGAAGAGCTATGGCTACACCTTC
TRBV7-2	.	TRBJ2-7	.	CASSGGGRGQSYEQYF	TGTGCCAGCAGCGGAGGGGGGCGGGGGCAGTCCTACGAGCAGTACTTC
TRBV29-1	.	TRBJ1-1	.	CSVGTVLNTEAFF	TGCAGCGTTGGGACAGTTTTGAACACTGAAGCTTTCTTT
TRBV10-3	.	TRBJ1-2	.	CAISEGRGDNYGYTF	TGTGCCATCAGTGAGGGCAGAGGGGATAACTATGGCTACACCTTC
TRBV6-2/TRBV6-3	.	TRBJ2-7	.	CASSYPEFRERVGEQYF	TGTGCCAGCAGTTACCCAGAATTCCGGGAAAGGGTGGGAGAGCAGTACTTC
TRBV5-5	TRBD2	TRBJ2-7	.	CASSFTSGNSYEQYF	TGTGCCAGCAGCTTTACTAGCGGGAACTCCTACGAGCAGTACTTC
TRBV28	.	TRBJ2-7	.	CASSAWDKSYEQYF	TGTGCCAGCAGTGCCTGGGACAAGTCCTACGAGCAGTACTTC
TRBV3-1/TRBV3-2	.	TRBJ2-3	.	CASSPSGAGVDTQYF	TGTGCCAGCAGCCCATCAGGGGCAGGGGTGGATACGCAGTATTTT
TRBV7-2	.	TRBJ1-3	.	CASSFSRETGNTIYF	TGTGCCAGCAGCTTCTCCAGGGAAACTGGAAACACCATATATTTT
TRBV6-1	.	TRBJ1-6	once	CASSEALFGSPLHF	TGTGCCAGCAGTGAAGCGTTATTCGGTTCACCCCTCCACTTT
TRBV5-1	.	TRBJ1-4	.	CASSLYTNEKLFF	TGCGCCAGCAGCTTGTACACAAATGAAAAACTGTTTTTT
TRBV15	TRBD2	TRBJ2-1	.	CATSGTSGRTGAAEQFF	TGTGCCACCTCCGGGACTAGCGGGAGGACCGGGGCCGCTGAGCAGTTCTTC
TRBV4-3	TRBD1	TRBJ1-4	.	CASSHRPGGQGKTFNEKLFF	TGCGCCAGCAGCCACCGGCCCGGTGGACAGGGGAAAACATTTAATGAAAAACTGTTTTTT
TRBV19	.	TRBJ1-3	.	CASSNELERSGNTIYF	TGTGCCAGTAGTAATGAATTGGAACGCTCTGGAAACACCATATATTTT